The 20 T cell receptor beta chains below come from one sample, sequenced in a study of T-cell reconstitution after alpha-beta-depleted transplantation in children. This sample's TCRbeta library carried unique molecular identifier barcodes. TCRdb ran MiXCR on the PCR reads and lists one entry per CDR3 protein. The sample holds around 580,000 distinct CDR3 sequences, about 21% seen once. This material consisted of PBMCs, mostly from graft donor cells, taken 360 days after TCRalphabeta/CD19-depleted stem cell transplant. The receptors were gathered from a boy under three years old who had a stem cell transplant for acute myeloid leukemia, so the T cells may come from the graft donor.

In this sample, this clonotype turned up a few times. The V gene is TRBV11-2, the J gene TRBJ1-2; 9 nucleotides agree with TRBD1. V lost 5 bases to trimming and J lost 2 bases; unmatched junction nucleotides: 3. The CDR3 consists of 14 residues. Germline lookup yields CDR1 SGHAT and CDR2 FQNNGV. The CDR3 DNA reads TGTGCCAGCAGCCGGGACAGGGCAAACTATGGCTACACCTTC. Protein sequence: CASSRDRANYGYTF.

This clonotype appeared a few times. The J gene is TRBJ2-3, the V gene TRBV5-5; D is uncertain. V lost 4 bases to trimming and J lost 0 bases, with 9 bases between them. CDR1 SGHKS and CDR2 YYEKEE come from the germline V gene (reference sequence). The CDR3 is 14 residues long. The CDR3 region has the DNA TGTGCCAGCAGCACGGCTGGGAGCACAGATACGCAGTATTTT. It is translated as CASSTAGSTDTQYF.

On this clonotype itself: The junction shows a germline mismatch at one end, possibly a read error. The CDR3 loop is CTSCFLAGLNPSYNEQFF. CDR3 DNA sequence: TGTACCAGCTGTTTTCTAGCGGGGCTCAATCCCTCCTACAATGAGCAGTTCTTC. The V gene is TRBV12-3 or TRBV12-4, the J gene TRBJ2-1, with TRBD2 matching over 9 bases. The CDR3 extends over 18 amino acids.

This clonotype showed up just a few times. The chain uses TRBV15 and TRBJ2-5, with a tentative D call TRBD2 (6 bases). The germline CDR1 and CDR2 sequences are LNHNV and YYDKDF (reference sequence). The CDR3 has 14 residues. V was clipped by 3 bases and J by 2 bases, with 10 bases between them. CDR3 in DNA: TGTGCCACCAGCAGGGGACTGGGACAAGAGACCCAGTACTTC. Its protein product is CATSRGLGQETQYF.

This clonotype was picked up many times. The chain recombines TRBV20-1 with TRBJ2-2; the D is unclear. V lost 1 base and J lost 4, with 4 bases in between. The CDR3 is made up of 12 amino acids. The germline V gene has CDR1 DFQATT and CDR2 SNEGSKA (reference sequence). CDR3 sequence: CSARVVTGELFF. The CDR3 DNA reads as TGCAGTGCTAGAGTGGTCACCGGGGAGCTGTTTTTT.

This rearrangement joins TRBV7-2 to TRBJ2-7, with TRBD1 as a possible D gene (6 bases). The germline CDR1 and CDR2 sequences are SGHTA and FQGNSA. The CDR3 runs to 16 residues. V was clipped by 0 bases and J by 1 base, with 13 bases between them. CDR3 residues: CASSLASGTSSYEQYF. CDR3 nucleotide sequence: TGTGCCAGCAGCTTAGCGTCCGGGACAAGTTCCTACGAGCAGTACTTC. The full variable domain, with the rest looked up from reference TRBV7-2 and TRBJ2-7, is GAGVSQSPSNKVTEKGKDVELRCDPISGHTALYWYRQSLGQGLEFLIYFQGNSAPDKSGLPSDRFSAERTGGSVSTLTIQRTQQEDSAVYLCASSLASGTSSYEQYFGPGTRLTVT.

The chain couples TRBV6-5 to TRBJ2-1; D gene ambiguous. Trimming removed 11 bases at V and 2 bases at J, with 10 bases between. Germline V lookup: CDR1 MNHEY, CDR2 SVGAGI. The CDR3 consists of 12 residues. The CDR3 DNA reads TGTGCCGCTGGGGATCCCTACAATGAGCAGTTCTTC. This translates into CAAGDPYNEQFF.

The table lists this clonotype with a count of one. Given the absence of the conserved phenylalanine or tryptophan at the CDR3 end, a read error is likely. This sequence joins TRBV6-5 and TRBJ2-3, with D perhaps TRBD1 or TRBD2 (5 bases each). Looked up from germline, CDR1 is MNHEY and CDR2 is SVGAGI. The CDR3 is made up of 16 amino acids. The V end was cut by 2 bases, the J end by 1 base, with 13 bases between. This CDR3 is CASSYRGDRRTDTQYI. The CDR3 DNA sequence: TGTGCCAGCAGTTACAGGGGAGACAGACGCACAGATACGCAGTATATT.

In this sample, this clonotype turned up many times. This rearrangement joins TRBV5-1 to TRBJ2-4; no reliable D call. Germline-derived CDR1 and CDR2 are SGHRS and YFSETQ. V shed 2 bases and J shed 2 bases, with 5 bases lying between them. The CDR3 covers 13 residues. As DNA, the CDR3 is TGCGCCAGCAGCTTTTCTTCCAAAAACATTCAGTACTTC. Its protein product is CASSFSSKNIQYF. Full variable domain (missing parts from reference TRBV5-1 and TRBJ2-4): KAGVTQTPRYLIKTRGQQVTLSCSPISGHRSVSWYQQTPGQGLQFLFEYFSETQRNKGNFPGRFSGRQFSNSRSEMNVSTLELGDSALYLCASSFSSKNIQYFGAGTRLSVL.

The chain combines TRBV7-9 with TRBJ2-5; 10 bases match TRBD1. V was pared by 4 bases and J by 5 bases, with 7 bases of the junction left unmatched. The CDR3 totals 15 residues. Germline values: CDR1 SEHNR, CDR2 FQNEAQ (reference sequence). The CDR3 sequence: CASSSNMDRGETQYF. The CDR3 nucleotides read TGTGCCAGCAGCTCGAATATGGACAGGGGGGAGACCCAGTACTTC.

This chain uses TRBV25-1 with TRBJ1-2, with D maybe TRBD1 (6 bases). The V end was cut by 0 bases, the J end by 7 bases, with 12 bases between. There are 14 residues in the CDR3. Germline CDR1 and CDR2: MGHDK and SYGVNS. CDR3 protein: CASSEYNREAGYTF. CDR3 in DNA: TGTGCCAGCAGTGAATATAACAGGGAGGCTGGCTACACCTTC.

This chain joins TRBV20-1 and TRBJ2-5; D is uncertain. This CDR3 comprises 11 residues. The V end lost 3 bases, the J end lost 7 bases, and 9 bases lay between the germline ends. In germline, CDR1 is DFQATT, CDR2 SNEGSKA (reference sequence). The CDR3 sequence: CSASRSWTQYF. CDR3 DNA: TGCAGTGCTAGTCGGAGTTGGACCCAGTACTTC.

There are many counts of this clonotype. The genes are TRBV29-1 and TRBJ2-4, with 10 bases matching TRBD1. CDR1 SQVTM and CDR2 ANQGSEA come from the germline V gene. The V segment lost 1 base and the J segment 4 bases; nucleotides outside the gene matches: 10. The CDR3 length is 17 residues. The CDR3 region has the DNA TGCAGCGTTGAAGGCCCCTCCGGGACAGGGGATAAAAACATTCAGTACTTC. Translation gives CSVEGPSGTGDKNIQYF. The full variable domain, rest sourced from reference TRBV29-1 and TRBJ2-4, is SAVISQKPSRDICQRGTSLTIQCQVDSQVTMMFWYRQQPGQSLTLIATANQGSEATYESGFVIDKFPISRPNLTFSTLTVSNMSPEDSSIYLCSVEGPSGTGDKNIQYFGAGTRLSVL.

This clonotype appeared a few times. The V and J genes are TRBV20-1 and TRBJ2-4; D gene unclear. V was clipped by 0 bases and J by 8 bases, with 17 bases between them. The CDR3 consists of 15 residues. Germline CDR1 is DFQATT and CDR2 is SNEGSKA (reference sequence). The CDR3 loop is CSARDGRLIRDIQYF. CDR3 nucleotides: TGCAGTGCTAGAGATGGGCGCCTAATCCGGGACATTCAGTACTTC.

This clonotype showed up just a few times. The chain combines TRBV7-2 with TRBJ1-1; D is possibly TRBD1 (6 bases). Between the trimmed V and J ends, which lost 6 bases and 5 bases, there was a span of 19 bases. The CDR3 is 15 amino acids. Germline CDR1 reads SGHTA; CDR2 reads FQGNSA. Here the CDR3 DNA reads TGTGCCAGCAGAAACCGGGGGCTTCCGTCAACTGAAGCTTTCTTT. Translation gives CASRNRGLPSTEAFF.

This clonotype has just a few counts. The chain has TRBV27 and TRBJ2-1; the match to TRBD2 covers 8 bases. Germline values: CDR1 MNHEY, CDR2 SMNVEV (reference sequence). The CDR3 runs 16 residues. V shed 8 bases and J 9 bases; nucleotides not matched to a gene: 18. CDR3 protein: CASRQFLSGGPGEQFF. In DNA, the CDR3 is TGTGCCAGCCGACAGTTCTTATCGGGGGGGCCCGGTGAGCAGTTCTTC.

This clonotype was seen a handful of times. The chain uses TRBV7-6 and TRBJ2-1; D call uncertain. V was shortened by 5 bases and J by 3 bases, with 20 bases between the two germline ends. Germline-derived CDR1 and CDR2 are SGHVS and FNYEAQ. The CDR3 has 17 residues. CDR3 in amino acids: CASSAGRSRSLYNEQFF. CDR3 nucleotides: TGTGCCAGCAGCGCCGGCCGGAGCCGAAGCCTCTACAATGAGCAGTTCTTC.

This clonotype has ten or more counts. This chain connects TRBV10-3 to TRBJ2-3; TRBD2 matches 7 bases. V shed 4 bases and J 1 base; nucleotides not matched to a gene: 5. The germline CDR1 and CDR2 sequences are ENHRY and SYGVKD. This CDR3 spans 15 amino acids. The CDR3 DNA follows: TGTGCCATCAGTGGAAGCGGGGTAGGCACAGATACGCAGTATTTT. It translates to CAISGSGVGTDTQYF.

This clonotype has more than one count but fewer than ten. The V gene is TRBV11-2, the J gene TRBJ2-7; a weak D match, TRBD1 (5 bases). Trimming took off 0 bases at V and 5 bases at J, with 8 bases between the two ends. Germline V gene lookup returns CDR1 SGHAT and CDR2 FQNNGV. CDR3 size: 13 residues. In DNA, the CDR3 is TGTGCCAGCAGCTTAGACAGGGTCCACGAGCAGTACTTC. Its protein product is CASSLDRVHEQYF.

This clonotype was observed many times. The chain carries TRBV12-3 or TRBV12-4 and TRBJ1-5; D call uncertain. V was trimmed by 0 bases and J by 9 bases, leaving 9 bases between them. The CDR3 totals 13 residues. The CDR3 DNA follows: TGTGCCAGCAGTTTAGCTAGGGTCGTGCCCCAGCATTTT. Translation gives CASSLARVVPQHF.